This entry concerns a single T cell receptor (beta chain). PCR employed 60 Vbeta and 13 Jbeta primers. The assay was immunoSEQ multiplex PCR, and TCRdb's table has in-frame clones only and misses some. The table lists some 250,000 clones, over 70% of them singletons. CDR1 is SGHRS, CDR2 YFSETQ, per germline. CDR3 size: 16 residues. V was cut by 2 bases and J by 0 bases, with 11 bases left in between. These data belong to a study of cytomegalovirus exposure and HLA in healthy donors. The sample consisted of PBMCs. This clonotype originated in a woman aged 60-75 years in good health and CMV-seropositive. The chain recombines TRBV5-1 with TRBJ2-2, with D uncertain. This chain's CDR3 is CASSFSTPANTGELFF. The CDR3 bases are TGCGCCAGCAGCTTTTCGACACCAGCGAACACCGGGGAGCTGTTTTTT. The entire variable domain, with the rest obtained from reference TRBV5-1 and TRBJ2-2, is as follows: KAGVTQTPRYLIKTRGQQVTLSCSPISGHRSVSWYQQTPGQGLQFLFEYFSETQRNKGNFPGRFSGRQFSNSRSEMNVSTLELGDSALYLCASSFSTPANTGELFFGEGSRLTVL.